This TCR beta chain was documented in a study of naive CD8 T cells in extremely preterm neonates. Study-wide results and limits: The authors flagged variable productive template counts in preterm samples.

Repertoires were generated with immunoSEQ multiplex PCR, while TCRdb's copy carries only in-frame clones and drops some. The sample includes more than 4,500 clones, about 97% seen only once; the top ten take 0.7% to 0.85%. Peripheral blood came from healthy approximately 15-56 month-old surgical children and healthy nonsmoking adults. CDR3 length: 15 amino acids. J was trimmed by 8 bases and V by 6 bases; bases with no gene match: 4. The germline CDR1 and CDR2 sequences are MNHNY and SVGAGI (reference sequence). A remark on this clone: Its antigen is as yet unknown.

The sample taken for sequencing was naive CD8+ T cells from blood. The clonotype comes from a human donor in good health. The chain links TRBV6-6 to TRBJ2-1, with 16 bases identical to TRBD2. Here the CDR3 DNA reads TGTGCCAGCAGGTGGGGACTAGCGGGGGGGCATGAGCAGTTCTTC. It translates to CASRWGLAGGHEQFF.